Listed below are T cell receptor beta chains from one sample, sequenced in a study of T-cell reconstitution after alpha-beta-depleted transplantation in children. TCRdb ran MiXCR on the PCR reads and lists one entry per CDR3 protein. The sample includes 400,000 to 500,000 distinct CDR3 sequences, about a tenth seen only once; the top ten take roughly 6%. The material was PBMCs from the stem cell graft donor, obtained from the stem cell graft. These receptors originate from a human donor who donated a stem cell graft to a child with acute myeloid leukemia. CDR3s include the opening cysteine and the closing phenylalanine or tryptophan. A D gene is named only where the DNA matches it firmly. The size field is filled for only some rows; it gives once, few, many or a size class.

many | TRBJ2-3 | TRBV9 | TRBD2 | TGTGCCAGCAGCGTAGACGGGGGGTTGCGCACAGATACGCAGTATTTT | CASSVDGGLRTDTQYF
- | TRBJ2-1 | TRBV5-1 | TRBD2 | TGCGCCAGCAGAGATAATAGCGGGAGCTCCTACAATGAGCAGTTCTTC | CASRDNSGSSYNEQFF
- | TRBJ2-1 | TRBV7-3 | TRBD2 | TGTGCCAGCAGCATAGGGACTACGGCGAATGAGCAGTTCTTC | CASSIGTTANEQFF
few | TRBJ2-2 | TRBV7-2 | - | TGTGCCAGCAGTTCAAGGGGTCGGACCGGGGAGCTGTTTTTT | CASSSRGRTGELFF
many | TRBJ2-7 | TRBV20-1 | - | TGCAGTGCTAGCCCCGGGACCCTGTACGAGCAGTACTTC | CSASPGTLYEQYF
many | TRBJ2-5 | TRBV28 | TRBD1 | TGTGCCAGCAGTTTATGGGGACAGGGACGGGAGACCCAGTACTTC | CASSLWGQGRETQYF
few | TRBJ1-6 | TRBV20-1 | - | TGCAGTGCTAGATCCCCCGGGGGCGCAGGAGATTCACCCCTCCACTTT | CSARSPGGAGDSPLHF
- | TRBJ2-1 | TRBV30 | - | TGTGCCTGGAAAGACACGCTTTGGTCCTACAATGAGCAGTTCTTC | CAWKDTLWSYNEQFF
many | TRBJ1-6 | TRBV10-3 | - | TGTGCCATCAGGACCGACGGGGGGGATAATTCACCCCTCCACTTT | CAIRTDGGDNSPLHF
few | TRBJ2-7 | TRBV5-4 | - | TGTGCCAGCAGCCCGAAGGGGGGGACCCACGAGCAGTACTTC | CASSPKGGTHEQYF
few | TRBJ2-7 | TRBV25-1 | TRBD1 | TGTGCCAGCAGTCCACGACAGGGTCTGCTCTACGAGCAGTACTTC | CASSPRQGLLYEQYF
many | TRBJ2-5 | TRBV7-8 | - | TGTGCCAGCAGCCCCAGCTTCGGAGAGACCCAGTACTTC | CASSPSFGETQYF
- | TRBJ2-5 | TRBV20-1 | TRBD2 | TGCAGTGCTACCCTAGCGGGAGGCCTAAACGTCGAGACCCAGTACTTC | CSATLAGGLNVETQYF
- | TRBJ2-5 | TRBV5-1 | - | TGCGCCAGCAGCTTGGATTCACATGAGACCCAGTACTTC | CASSLDSHETQYF
- | TRBJ1-2 | TRBV20-1 | - | TGCAGTGCTATTGTCGGCGACTATGGCTACACCTTC | CSAIVGDYGYTF
few | TRBJ1-6 | TRBV6-5 | TRBD1 | TGTGCCAGCAGTTACCTGTCGGGGACAGGGGCTAATTCACCCCTCCACTTT | CASSYLSGTGANSPLHF
- | TRBJ2-5 | TRBV5-5 | - | TGTGCCAGCAGCTTTCTGGGACCTGGGGACCAAGAGACCCAGTACTTC | CASSFLGPGDQETQYF
- | TRBJ2-1 | TRBV9 | - | TGTGCCAGCAGCCCCTCCCTCGGGGAAAATGAGCAGTTCTTC | CASSPSLGENEQFF
few | TRBJ1-2 | TRBV20-1 | - | TGCAGTGCTAGAGATCGCGGCAGGGAGGGACATGGCTACACCTTC | CSARDRGREGHGYTF
few | TRBJ2-5 | TRBV29-1 | - | TGCAGCGTTGACATGCAGCAAGAGACCCAGTACTTC | CSVDMQQETQYF
few | TRBJ1-2 | TRBV20-1 | TRBD1 | TGCAGTGTAGACAGGGCGGAGGACTATGGCTACACCTTC | CSVDRAEDYGYTF
many | TRBJ1-1 | TRBV9 | - | TGTGCCAGCAGCGTCGGGACGAACACTGAAGCTTTCTTT | CASSVGTNTEAFF